The clone carrying this T cell receptor (beta chain) was seen at least ten times. Its antigen is not identified. For TCR beta, libraries came from iRepertoire HTBI primers and Arm-PCR of CDR3 regions. Original handling: Across samples, about 56 TRBV and about 15 TRBJ segments were found. TCRdb redid the calling of the multiplex PCR reads with MiXCR, one entry per CDR3 protein. These V and J calls rely on TCRdb rather than the paper's analysis. The sample records 600,000 to 650,000 distinct CDR3 sequences, 15% to 20% being singletons. As for time point: newly diagnosed GD, antithyroid drugs for less than 3 months. PBMCs were the source of the RNA used for TCR sequencing. The source of the sample is a study of regulatory T cells in long-lasting Graves disease. Study outcomes and limitations: Segments TRBV28, TRBJ1-2 and TRBJ2-5 showed preferential usage in persistent disease.

This CDR3 contains 15 residues. In germline, CDR1 is SGHTA, CDR2 FQGNSA. Trimming left V 5 bases short and J 2 bases short, with 16 bases between. This sample was shared with a second study, whose subject was T cells in Graves' hyperthyroidism and ophthalmopathy.

This specimen consisted of peripheral blood mononuclear cells (PBMCs), obtained at new diagnosis, from a patient treated with antithyroid drugs. This receptor was obtained from a woman in her twenties or thirties with Graves disease. The chain combines TRBV7-2 with TRBJ2-7, with a tentative D call TRBD1 (6 bases). CDR3: CASSHTGTPTYEQYF. CDR3 bases: TGTGCCAGCAGCCACACCGGGACACCAACCTACGAGCAGTACTTC.